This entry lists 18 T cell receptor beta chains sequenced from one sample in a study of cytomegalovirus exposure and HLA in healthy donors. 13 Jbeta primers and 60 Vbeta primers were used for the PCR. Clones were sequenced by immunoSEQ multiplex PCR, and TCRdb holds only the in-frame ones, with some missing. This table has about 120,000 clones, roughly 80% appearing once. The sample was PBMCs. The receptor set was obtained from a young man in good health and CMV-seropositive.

CDR3 protein: CANYRGPFGGYTF. The CDR3 DNA reads TGTGCCAACTACAGGGGACCGTTTGGTGGCTACACCTTC. The gene calls are TRBV10-3 and TRBJ1-2; 7 nucleotides match TRBD1. The CDR3 covers 13 residues. CDR1 is ENHRY and CDR2 is SYGVKD in the germline V gene. J lost 7 bases, V lost 10 bases, and 12 bases had no gene match.

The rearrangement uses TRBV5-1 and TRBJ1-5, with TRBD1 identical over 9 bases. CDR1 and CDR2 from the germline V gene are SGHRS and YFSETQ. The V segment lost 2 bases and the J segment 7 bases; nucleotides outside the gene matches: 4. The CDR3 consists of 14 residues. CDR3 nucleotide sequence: TGCGCCAGCAGCTTCGGGACAGGGAAACAGCCCCAGCATTTT. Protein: CASSFGTGKQPQHF.

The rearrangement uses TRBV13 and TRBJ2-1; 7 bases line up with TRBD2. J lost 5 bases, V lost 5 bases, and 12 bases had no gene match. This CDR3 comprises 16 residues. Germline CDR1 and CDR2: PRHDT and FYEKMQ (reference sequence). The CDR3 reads CASSGGALGGDNEQFF. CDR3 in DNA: TGTGCCAGCAGCGGAGGCGCCCTTGGGGGGGACAATGAGCAGTTCTTC.

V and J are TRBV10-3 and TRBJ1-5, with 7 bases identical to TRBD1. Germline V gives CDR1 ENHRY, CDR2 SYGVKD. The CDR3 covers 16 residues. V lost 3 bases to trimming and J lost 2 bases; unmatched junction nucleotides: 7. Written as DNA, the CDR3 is TGTGCCATCAGTGACCAAAGGGGGCCAGGCAATCAGCCCCAGCATTTT. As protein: CAISDQRGPGNQPQHF.

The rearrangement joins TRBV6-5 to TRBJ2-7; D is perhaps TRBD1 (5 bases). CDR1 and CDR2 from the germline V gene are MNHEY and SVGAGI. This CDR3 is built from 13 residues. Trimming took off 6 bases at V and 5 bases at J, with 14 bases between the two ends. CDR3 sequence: CASSPDSVDEQYF. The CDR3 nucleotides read TGTGCCAGCAGCCCCGACAGCGTGGACGAGCAGTACTTC.

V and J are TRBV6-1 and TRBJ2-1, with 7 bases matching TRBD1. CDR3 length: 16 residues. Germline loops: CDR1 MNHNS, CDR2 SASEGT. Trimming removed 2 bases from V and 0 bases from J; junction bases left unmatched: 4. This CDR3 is CASSELGDSSYNEQFF. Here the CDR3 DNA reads TGTGCCAGCAGTGAACTTGGGGACAGCTCCTACAATGAGCAGTTCTTC.

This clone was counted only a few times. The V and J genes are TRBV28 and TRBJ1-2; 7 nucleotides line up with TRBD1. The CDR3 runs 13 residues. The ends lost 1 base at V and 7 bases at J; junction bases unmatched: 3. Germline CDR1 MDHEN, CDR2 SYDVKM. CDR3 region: CASSLYRGFGYTF. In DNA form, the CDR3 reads TGTGCCAGCAGTTTATACAGGGGATTTGGCTACACCTTC.

CDR3 in amino acids: CASTEEGKGSDEQFF. CDR3 nucleotides: TGTGCCAGCACCGAGGAGGGGAAGGGGTCGGATGAGCAGTTCTTC. The chain has TRBV6-5 and TRBJ2-1, with TRBD2 as a possible D gene (6 bases). The length of the CDR3 is 15 residues. Germline CDR1 MNHEY, CDR2 SVGAGI. Trimming took 7 bases from V and 8 from J, leaving 21 bases between them.

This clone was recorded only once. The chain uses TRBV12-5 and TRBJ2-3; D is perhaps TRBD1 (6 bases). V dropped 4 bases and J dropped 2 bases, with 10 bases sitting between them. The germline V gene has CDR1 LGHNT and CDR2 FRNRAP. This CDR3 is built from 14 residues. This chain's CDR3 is CASGSGAVTDTQYF. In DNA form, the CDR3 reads TGTGCTAGTGGTTCAGGGGCGGTCACAGATACGCAGTATTTT.

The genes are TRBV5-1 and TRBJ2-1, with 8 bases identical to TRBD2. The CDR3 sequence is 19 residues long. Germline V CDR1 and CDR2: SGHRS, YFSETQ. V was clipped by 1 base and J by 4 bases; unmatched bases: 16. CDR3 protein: CASSLIGSGDLLSYNEQFF. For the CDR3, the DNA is TGCGCCAGCAGCTTGATAGGTAGCGGGGACCTCTTATCATACAATGAGCAGTTCTTC.

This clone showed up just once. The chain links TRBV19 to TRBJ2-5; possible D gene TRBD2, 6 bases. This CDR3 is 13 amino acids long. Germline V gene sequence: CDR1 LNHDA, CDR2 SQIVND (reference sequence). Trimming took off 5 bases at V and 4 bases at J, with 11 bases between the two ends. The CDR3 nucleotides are TGTGCCAGTAGTCAGACTAGGGGAGAGACCCAGTACTTC. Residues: CASSQTRGETQYF.

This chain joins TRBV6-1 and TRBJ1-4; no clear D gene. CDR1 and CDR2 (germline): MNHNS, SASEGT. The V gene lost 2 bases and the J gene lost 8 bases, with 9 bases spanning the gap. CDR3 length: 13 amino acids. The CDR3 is CASSEPHREKLFF. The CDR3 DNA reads TGTGCCAGCAGTGAACCCCATCGGGAAAAACTGTTTTTT.

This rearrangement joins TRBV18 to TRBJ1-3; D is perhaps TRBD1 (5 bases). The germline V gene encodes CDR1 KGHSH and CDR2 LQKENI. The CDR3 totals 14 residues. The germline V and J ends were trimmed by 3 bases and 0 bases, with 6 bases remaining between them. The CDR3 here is CASSPDSSGNTIYF. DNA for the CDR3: TGTGCCAGCTCACCCGACAGCTCTGGAAACACCATATATTTT.

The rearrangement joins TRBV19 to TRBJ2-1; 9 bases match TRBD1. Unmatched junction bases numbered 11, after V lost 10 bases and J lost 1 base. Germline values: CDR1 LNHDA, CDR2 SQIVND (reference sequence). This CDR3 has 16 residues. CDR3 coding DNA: TGTGCCACCGCCACCGGAGACAGGGGGTCCTACAATGAGCAGTTCTTC. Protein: CATATGDRGSYNEQFF.

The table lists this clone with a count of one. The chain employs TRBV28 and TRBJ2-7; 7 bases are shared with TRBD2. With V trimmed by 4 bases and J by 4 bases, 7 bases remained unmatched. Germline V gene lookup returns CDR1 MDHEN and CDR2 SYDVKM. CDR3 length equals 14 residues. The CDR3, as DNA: TGTGCCAGCAGTTCCGCGGGGGATGGATACGAGCAGTACTTC. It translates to CASSSAGDGYEQYF. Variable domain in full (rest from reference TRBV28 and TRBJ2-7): DVKVTQSSRYLVKRTGEKVFLECVQDMDHENMFWYRQDPGLGLRLIYFSYDVKMKEKGDIPEGYSVSREKKERFSLILESASTNQTSMYLCASSSAGDGYEQYFGPGTRLTVT.

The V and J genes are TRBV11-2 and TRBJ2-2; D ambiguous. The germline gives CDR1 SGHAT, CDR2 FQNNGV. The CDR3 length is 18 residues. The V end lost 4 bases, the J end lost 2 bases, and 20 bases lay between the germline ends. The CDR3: CASSSFPPGAINTGELFF. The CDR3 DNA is TGTGCCAGCAGCTCCTTCCCGCCCGGAGCTATCAACACCGGGGAGCTGTTTTTT.

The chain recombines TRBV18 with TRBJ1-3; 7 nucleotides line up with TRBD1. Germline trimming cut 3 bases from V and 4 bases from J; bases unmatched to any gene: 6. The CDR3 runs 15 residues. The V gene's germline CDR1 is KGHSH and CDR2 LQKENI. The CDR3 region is CASSPGTVAGNTIYF. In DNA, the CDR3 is TGTGCCAGCTCACCCGGGACAGTAGCAGGAAACACCATATATTTT.

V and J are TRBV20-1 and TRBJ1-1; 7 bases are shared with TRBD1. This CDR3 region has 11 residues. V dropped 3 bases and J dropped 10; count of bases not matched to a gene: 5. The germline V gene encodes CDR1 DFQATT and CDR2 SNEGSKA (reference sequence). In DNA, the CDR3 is TGCAGTGCTAGCGACAGGGTATCAGCTTTCTTT. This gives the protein CSASDRVSAFF.